A selection of T cell receptor beta chains follows, all from one sample in a study of graft-versus-host responses after intestinal transplantation. Sequencing used immunoSEQ multiplex PCR; TCRdb keeps in-frame clones, though not all of them. The sample lists around 77,000 clones, 90% to 95% occurring once. Which antigens these TCRs recognize remains unknown. Sequences were derived from unstimulated CD8+ T cells sorted from spleen or lymph node cells, sampled before intestinal transplant. The receptors come from a human donor who received an intestinal transplant. Each CDR3 is given with its conserved first and last residue. Fields, in order: clone size, D gene, J gene, V gene, CDR3 protein, CDR3 DNA. The D gene is left open where the match is weak. Clone size is shown for a subset of rows, as once, few, many or a class of expanded clone.

>-|TRBD2|TRBJ2-1|TRBV15
CATSRYHPGLVFYNEQFF
TGTGCCACCAGCAGATACCATCCGGGACTAGTTTTTTACAATGAGCAGTTCTTC
>-|TRBD2|TRBJ2-7|TRBV5-1
CASSFGVAGVYEQYF
TGCGCCAGCAGCTTTGGGGTAGCGGGAGTGTACGAGCAGTACTTC
>-|TRBD2|TRBJ2-1|TRBV5-1
CASSLSLAGYRDNEQFF
TGCGCCAGCAGCTTGAGTCTAGCGGGATACCGTGACAATGAGCAGTTCTTC
>few|-|TRBJ2-7|TRBV21-1
CASRRGVVQDYEQYF
TGTGCCAGCAGGAGAGGAGTGGTGCAGGATTACGAGCAGTACTTC
>few|-|TRBJ2-7|TRBV7-9
CASSPQGGYEQYF
TGTGCCAGCAGCCCGCAGGGGGGCTACGAGCAGTACTTC
>once|TRBD1|TRBJ1-2|TRBV27
CASSPRDRANYGYTF
TGTGCCAGCAGTCCCCGGGACAGAGCTAACTATGGCTACACCTTC
>-|-|TRBJ2-7|TRBV7-2
CASSLELEYPSYEQYF
TGTGCCAGCAGCTTAGAACTCGAATACCCCTCCTACGAGCAGTACTTC
>-|-|TRBJ1-2|TRBV5-4
CASSLDRGANYGYTF
TGTGCCAGCAGCTTGGATCGGGGGGCGAACTATGGCTACACCTTC
>-|-|TRBJ1-6|TRBV5-1
CASSLAVYNSPLHF
TGCGCCAGCAGCTTGGCAGTTTATAATTCACCCCTCCACTTT
>-|-|TRBJ1-5|TRBV6-5
CASSYSRVQPQHF
TGTGCCAGCAGTTACTCGAGAGTTCAGCCCCAGCATTTT
>-|-|TRBJ2-7|TRBV11-2
CASSHYVQGAYEQYF
TGTGCCAGCAGTCATTACGTCCAGGGAGCCTACGAGCAGTACTTC
>-|-|TRBJ1-2|TRBV27
CASRGEHGYTF
TGTGCCAGCCGGGGGGAACATGGCTACACCTTC
>-|TRBD2|TRBJ2-5|TRBV27
CASSFVAGGEETQYF
TGTGCCAGCAGTTTCGTAGCGGGAGGGGAAGAGACCCAGTACTTC
>-|TRBD1|TRBJ1-5|TRBV27
CASATVAGGQPQHF
TGTGCCAGCGCTACCGTGGCAGGGGGCCAGCCCCAGCATTTT
>-|-|TRBJ2-3|TRBV5-6
CASSCWTIPGTDTQYF
TGTGCCAGCAGCTGCTGGACGATCCCCGGCACAGATACGCAGTATTTT
>-|-|TRBJ2-7|TRBV5-6
CASSLWGSGYEQYF
TGTGCCAGCAGCTTGTGGGGCTCGGGGTACGAGCAGTACTTC
>once|TRBD1|TRBJ1-5|TRBV7-8
CASSILGGLQPQHF
TGTGCCAGCAGCATTTTAGGGGGCCTCCAGCCCCAGCATTTT